The 32 T cell receptor beta chains given below trace back to one sample, sequenced in a study of cytomegalovirus exposure and HLA in healthy donors. With 60 Vbeta and 13 Jbeta primers, the PCR was carried out. Data came from immunoSEQ multiplex PCR; TCRdb stores just in-frame clones and leaves some out. The table shows over 130,000 clones, with 66% occurring only once. The sequencing sample was made of PBMCs. Receptors were obtained from a woman aged 60 to 75 in good health and CMV-seronegative.

V gene TRBV28 combines with J gene TRBJ2-2; 8 bases fit TRBD1. The CDR3 has 17 residues. From germline, CDR1 is MDHEN and CDR2 SYDVKM. J lost 5 bases, V lost 1 base, and 9 bases had no gene match. The CDR3 DNA follows: TGTGCCAGCAGTTTATCGGCAGGGGGCTTTTTGACCGGGGAGCTGTTTTTT. It is translated as CASSLSAGGFLTGELFF.

This chain uses TRBV5-1 with TRBJ1-2; 10 nucleotides line up with TRBD1. Trimming took 5 bases from V and 4 from J; bases not matched to a gene: 8. The V gene's germline CDR1 is SGHRS and CDR2 YFSETQ. The CDR3 length is 15 residues. CDR3 sequence (DNA): TGCGCCAGCAGGGCCGGGACAGGGGACCTCTATGGCTACACCTTC. Translating gives CASRAGTGDLYGYTF.

Here the CDR3 DNA reads TGTGCCAGCAGTTTCTCCCCGCCTGGCGGTGGGGCCAACGTCCTGACTTTC. Protein: CASSFSPPGGGANVLTF. The rearrangement joins TRBV28 to TRBJ2-6; D unresolved. The V and J ends lost 3 bases and 3 bases respectively, with 15 bases between them. This CDR3 is built from 17 residues. Germline V lookup: CDR1 MDHEN, CDR2 SYDVKM.

J is TRBJ2-7 and V is TRBV7-7; maybe TRBD2 (7 bases). V was pared by 0 bases and J by 4 bases, with 13 bases between. The CDR3 has 15 amino acids. Germline V gives CDR1 SSHAT, CDR2 FNYEAQ (reference sequence). The CDR3: CASSLAQGRDYEQYF. CDR3 nucleotide sequence: TGTGCCAGCAGCTTAGCCCAGGGGAGGGATTACGAGCAGTACTTC.

The V gene is TRBV7-9, the J gene TRBJ2-3, with D possibly matching TRBD2 (7 bases). Trimming took off 5 bases at V and 7 bases at J, with 19 bases between the two ends. This CDR3 comprises 15 residues. In germline, CDR1 is SEHNR, CDR2 FQNEAQ (reference sequence). In DNA form, the CDR3 reads TGTGCCAGCAGCAACCCTGGGGGGGGCGAAAATACGCAGTATTTT. Its translation: CASSNPGGGENTQYF.

V gene TRBV7-8 combines with J gene TRBJ1-6; D not certain. Looked up from germline, CDR1 is SGHVS and CDR2 is FQNEAQ. CDR3 length: 15 residues. Trimming stripped 1 base from V and 10 bases from J, with 14 bases between. Here the CDR3 DNA reads TGTGCCAGCAGCTTAGTGGTCGGGATATCGTCACCCCTCCACTTT. It specifies CASSLVVGISSPLHF.

The V and J genes are TRBV29-1 and TRBJ1-1, with TRBD1 matching 11 bases. The CDR3 loop spans 13 amino acids. V shed 6 bases, J shed 6 bases, and the junction held 6 bases outside the gene matches. The V gene's germline CDR1 is SQVTM and CDR2 ANQGSEA. CDR3 sequence: CSVRTGGFAEAFF. CDR3 nucleotides: TGCAGCGTCCGGACAGGGGGCTTTGCTGAAGCTTTCTTT.

Turning to this clone: One base away lies a much larger clone, so this may be a sequencing read error. The V gene is TRBV29-1, the J gene TRBJ1-2; 7 bases line up with TRBD1. Looked up from germline, CDR1 is SQVTM and CDR2 is ANQGSEA. Germline trimming cut 6 bases from V and 4 bases from J; bases unmatched to any gene: 5. CDR3 length equals 12 residues. The CDR3 nucleotides are TGCAGCGTCCGACAGGGAATCTATGGCTACACCTTC. Translation gives CSVRQGIYGYTF.

The chain couples TRBV6-1 to TRBJ1-5, with D possibly matching TRBD1 (6 bases). The CDR3 covers 15 residues. Trimming took 7 bases from V and 7 from J, leaving 20 bases between them. Germline values: CDR1 MNHNS, CDR2 SASEGT. CDR3 sequence reads: CASTSLPTGFQPQHF. For the CDR3, the DNA is TGTGCCAGCACATCCCTCCCGACAGGCTTCCAGCCCCAGCATTTT.

This clone was found a few times. The chain couples TRBV7-9 to TRBJ2-1, with 11 nucleotides matching TRBD2. Per the germline V gene, CDR1 is SEHNR and CDR2 is FQNEAQ (reference sequence). V gave up 3 bases and J gave up 3 bases; unmatched junction bases: 1. The CDR3 has 15 residues. The DNA of the CDR3 is TGTGCCAGCAGCTTTACTAGCGGGAGCTACAATGAGCAGTTCTTC. It codes for CASSFTSGSYNEQFF.

This chain links TRBV2 with TRBJ1-1, with D hard to call. This CDR3 is built from 13 residues. Germline V gene lookup returns CDR1 SNHLY and CDR2 FYNNEI. Deletions cut 7 bases from V and 0 bases from J, with 9 bases between. CDR3 region: CASTQRLNTEAFF. CDR3 in DNA: TGTGCCAGCACCCAGAGGCTGAACACTGAAGCTTTCTTT.

The chain couples TRBV28 to TRBJ2-5; the match to TRBD2 covers 8 bases. This CDR3 has 16 amino acids. V shed 2 bases and J 0 bases; nucleotides not matched to a gene: 5. In germline, CDR1 is MDHEN, CDR2 SYDVKM. CDR3 DNA: TGTGCCAGCAGTTTAGGTGGTAGCGGGGACCAAGAGACCCAGTACTTC. It yields the protein CASSLGGSGDQETQYF.

The sample holds a few counts of this clone. The chain employs TRBV5-1 and TRBJ1-4; perhaps TRBD1 as D (6 bases). This CDR3 contains 16 residues. CDR1 and CDR2 from the germline V gene are SGHRS and YFSETQ. The V end lost 4 bases, the J end lost 2 bases, and 15 bases lay between the germline ends. DNA for the CDR3: TGCGCCAGCAGCATGCGTACAGGGTCCACTAATGAAAAACTGTTTTTT. This gives the protein CASSMRTGSTNEKLFF. Full variable domain (missing parts from reference TRBV5-1 and TRBJ1-4): KAGVTQTPRYLIKTRGQQVTLSCSPISGHRSVSWYQQTPGQGLQFLFEYFSETQRNKGNFPGRFSGRQFSNSRSEMNVSTLELGDSALYLCASSMRTGSTNEKLFFGSGTQLSVL.

The V gene is TRBV5-1, the J gene TRBJ2-5; TRBD2 agrees at 9 bases. This CDR3 spans 16 amino acids. V lost 3 bases to trimming and J lost 1 base; unmatched junction nucleotides: 7. From germline, CDR1 is SGHRS and CDR2 YFSETQ. CDR3 nucleotide sequence: TGCGCCAGCAGCTCCTTAGCGGGGGTGATCCAAGAGACCCAGTACTTC. It codes for CASSSLAGVIQETQYF.

The chain carries TRBV4-3 and TRBJ2-2; 9 nucleotides agree with TRBD2. This CDR3 has 19 residues. Trimming cost V 0 bases and J 5 bases; bases outside gene matches: 13. CDR1 and CDR2 from the germline V gene are LGHNA and YSLEER. CDR3 sequence: CASSQDPPSGAQFTGELFF. The CDR3 coding sequence is TGCGCCAGCAGCCAAGATCCCCCTAGCGGGGCCCAATTTACCGGGGAGCTGTTTTTT.

V and J are TRBV7-8 and TRBJ2-7; 8 nucleotides agree with TRBD1. Trimming at V came to 2 bases and at J to 5 bases, leaving 23 bases not matched to a gene. The CDR3 totals 20 residues. In germline, CDR1 is SGHVS, CDR2 FQNEAQ. CDR3 amino acids: CASSLFIWRSAGGQNDEQYF. The DNA for the CDR3 is TGTGCCAGCAGCTTATTCATTTGGAGGAGTGCAGGGGGCCAAAATGACGAGCAGTACTTC.

Worth noting for this clone: Other DNA sequences in the same sample also yield this CDR3. The chain couples TRBV29-1 to TRBJ1-4; 11 bases align to TRBD1. Germline V gives CDR1 SQVTM, CDR2 ANQGSEA. The ends lost 6 bases at V and 7 bases at J; junction bases unmatched: 4. This CDR3 is 13 amino acids long. CDR3 residues: CSVRTGGGEKLFF. The CDR3 DNA sequence: TGCAGCGTCCGGACAGGGGGCGGTGAAAAACTGTTTTTT.

This clone was found once. The V and J genes are TRBV11-2 and TRBJ2-2, with no clear D. V was cut by 3 bases and J by 8 bases, with 16 bases left in between. CDR1 and CDR2 (germline): SGHAT, FQNNGV. The CDR3 is 15 residues long. CDR3 nucleotides: TGTGCCAGCAGCTTGGAAGACCCCGCGAGGGGGGAGCTGTTTTTT. Translating it yields CASSLEDPARGELFF.

This clone was seen only once. The CDR3 DNA reads as TGTGCCAGCAGCTACGTAGCGGGACACCCCACCGGGGAGCTGTTTTTT. It specifies CASSYVAGHPTGELFF. The V and J genes are TRBV19 and TRBJ2-2; 8 bases fit TRBD2. After removal of 9 bases from V and 4 bases from J, the junction contained 13 bases not matched to a gene. CDR3 length: 16 residues. The germline V gene encodes CDR1 LNHDA and CDR2 SQIVND (reference sequence). Full variable domain (missing parts from reference TRBV19 and TRBJ2-2): DGGITQSPKYLFRKEGQNVTLSCEQNLNHDAMYWYRQDPGQGLRLIYYSQIVNDFQKGDIAEGYSVSREKKESFPLTVTSAQKNPTAFYLCASSYVAGHPTGELFFGEGSRLTVL.

The chain couples TRBV5-4 to TRBJ1-4; perhaps TRBD1 as D (5 bases). The CDR3 loop spans 14 amino acids. CDR1 and CDR2 from the germline V gene are SGHNT and YYREEE (reference sequence). V lost 4 bases to trimming and J lost 3 bases, with 10 bases between them. CDR3 bases: TGTGCCAGCAGCAGCCAGGGCCCTAATGAAAAACTGTTTTTT. Amino acid sequence: CASSSQGPNEKLFF.

This sequence joins TRBV19 and TRBJ2-1; 8 positions agree with TRBD1. CDR3 length: 15 residues. V shed 4 bases and J 4 bases; nucleotides not matched to a gene: 6. CDR1 LNHDA and CDR2 SQIVND come from the germline V gene (reference sequence). In nucleotides, the CDR3 is TGTGCCAGTAGTACGCTTCAGGGGGCTTACAATGAGCAGTTCTTC. It codes for CASSTLQGAYNEQFF. The full variable domain, its missing parts supplied by reference TRBV19 and TRBJ2-1, is DGGITQSPKYLFRKEGQNVTLSCEQNLNHDAMYWYRQDPGQGLRLIYYSQIVNDFQKGDIAEGYSVSREKKESFPLTVTSAQKNPTAFYLCASSTLQGAYNEQFFGPGTRLTVL.

This clone was counted a few times. J is TRBJ1-6 and V is TRBV7-2; D perhaps matches TRBD1 (5 bases). The germline V gene encodes CDR1 SGHTA and CDR2 FQGNSA. Trimming removed 1 base at V and 8 bases at J, with 9 bases between. CDR3 length: 14 amino acids. The CDR3 DNA is TGTGCCAGCAGCTTAGGGCCGGGGGATTCACCCCTCCACTTT. It yields the protein CASSLGPGDSPLHF.

The chain links TRBV7-9 to TRBJ2-3; tentatively, D is TRBD2 (5 bases). This CDR3 spans 15 amino acids. Germline V gene sequence: CDR1 SEHNR, CDR2 FQNEAQ (reference sequence). CDR3 residues: CSCQRLRVSTDTQYF. CDR3 DNA sequence: TGTTCCTGTCAGAGACTAAGGGTTAGCACAGATACGCAGTATTTT.

The chain uses TRBV15 and TRBJ2-7; no firm D call. CDR3 length equals 15 residues. With 5 bases removed from V and 1 base from J, the gap between germline ends came to 15 bases. The germline CDR1 and CDR2 sequences are LNHNV and YYDKDF (reference sequence). The CDR3 here is CATSALSSLSYEQYF. In nucleotides, the CDR3 is TGTGCCACCAGCGCCTTGAGCTCCCTATCCTACGAGCAGTACTTC.

This clone was found a few times. The chain carries TRBV19 and TRBJ2-5; TRBD1 matches 8 bases. The CDR3 runs 13 residues. The V segment lost 6 bases and the J segment 3 bases; nucleotides outside the gene matches: 3. CDR1 LNHDA and CDR2 SQIVND come from the germline V gene (reference sequence). The CDR3 DNA follows: TGTGCCAGTAGCCCGACAGGGGAAGAGACCCAGTACTTC. Translated, it gives CASSPTGEETQYF.

V is TRBV10-3 and J is TRBJ2-3, with no clear D. CDR1 and CDR2 (germline): ENHRY, SYGVKD. The CDR3 totals 12 residues. The V end lost 3 bases, the J end lost 5 bases, and 6 bases lay between the germline ends. CDR3 sequence reads: CAISEAGDTQYF. The CDR3 nucleotides are TGTGCCATCAGTGAAGCTGGAGATACGCAGTATTTT.

The chain carries TRBV6-1 and TRBJ2-2; 8 bases align to TRBD1. Germline V lookup: CDR1 MNHNS, CDR2 SASEGT. The junction had 1 base not matched to a gene; V was cut back by 6 bases and J by 1 base. This CDR3 spans 14 amino acids. The CDR3 loop is CASRGTGNTGELFF. DNA of the CDR3: TGTGCCAGCAGGGGGACAGGGAACACCGGGGAGCTGTTTTTT.

J is TRBJ1-1 and V is TRBV27; D might be TRBD1 (6 bases). The CDR3 length is 17 residues. V gave up 5 bases and J gave up 5 bases, with 24 bases separating them. CDR1 and CDR2 from the germline V gene are MNHEY and SMNVEV (reference sequence). CDR3: CASSSLLARARGTEAFF. The CDR3 coding sequence is TGTGCCAGCAGTAGCCTTTTGGCCCGGGCCAGGGGAACTGAAGCTTTCTTT.

The chain carries TRBV5-3 and TRBJ2-7; 10 nucleotides line up with TRBD2. TRBV5-3 is an open reading frame, and its role is uncertain. Trimming at V came to 1 base and at J to 2 bases, leaving 3 bases not matched to a gene. This CDR3 contains 15 residues. This CDR3 is CARSLRLAGAYEQYF. In DNA form, the CDR3 reads TGTGCCAGAAGCTTGAGGCTAGCGGGGGCCTACGAGCAGTACTTC.

The J gene is TRBJ2-7, the V gene TRBV18, with TRBD1 matching 7 bases. This CDR3 has 14 amino acids. V gave up 1 base and J gave up 7 bases; unmatched junction bases: 7. Germline V CDR1 and CDR2: KGHSH, LQKENI. The CDR3 is CASSPRQGQGEQYF. The CDR3 DNA reads TGTGCCAGCTCACCACGACAGGGCCAAGGTGAGCAGTACTTC.

V is TRBV7-8 and J is TRBJ1-3; D might be TRBD1 (6 bases). The CDR3 runs to 16 residues. CDR1 is SGHVS and CDR2 is FQNEAQ in the germline V gene. Between the trimmed V and J ends, which lost 5 bases and 0 bases, there was a span of 14 bases. In DNA form, the CDR3 reads TGTGCCAGCAGCGCCTACAGGGTCCCCTCTGGAAACACCATATATTTT. This gives the protein CASSAYRVPSGNTIYF.

The V and J genes are TRBV19 and TRBJ2-6; the D gene is possibly TRBD1 (6 bases). There are 14 residues in the CDR3. The ends were cut back, 8 bases at V and 1 base at J, with 9 bases in the middle. In germline, CDR1 is LNHDA, CDR2 SQIVND (reference sequence). The CDR3 protein is CASRTGSGANVLTF. The CDR3 region has the DNA TGTGCCAGTCGAACAGGGTCTGGGGCCAACGTCCTGACTTTC.